Presented here are 12 T cell receptor beta chains from one specimen sequenced in a study of shared clonotypes between healthy human individuals. The table came from immunoSEQ multiplex PCR; TCRdb's copy has only in-frame clones and leaves some out. The repertoire holds over a million clones, roughly 70% seen once, with roughly 1.5% in the top ten. The sequenced sample was memory CD4+ T cells sorted from blood. Regarding subset: CD45RA-negative fraction. The source of these receptors is a young man in good health.

The chain carries TRBV12-2 and TRBJ2-7; TRBD1 was called by the table and not checked on the DNA. TRBV12-2 is noted as a pseudogene. The CDR3 contains 15 residues. The CDR3 loop reads CASRLAGTGGSEQYF. The CDR3 nucleotides are TGTGCAAGTCGCTTAGCGGGGACAGGGGGCAGCGAGCAGTACTTC.

This clone appeared many times. The chain employs TRBV10-3 and TRBJ2-2; 7 bases map to TRBD2. CDR1 ENHRY and CDR2 SYGVKD come from the germline V gene. The CDR3 runs to 14 residues. V dropped 7 bases and J dropped 3; count of bases not matched to a gene: 5. The CDR3, as DNA: TGTGCCATCACGGCGGGAGATTACACCGGGGAGCTGTTTTTT. Encoded protein: CAITAGDYTGELFF.

This clone was observed a few times. The chain carries TRBV6-5 and TRBJ1-6, with D perhaps matching TRBD1 (6 bases). CDR1 and CDR2 from the germline V gene are MNHEY and SVGAGI. The V gene lost 6 bases and the J gene lost 5 bases, with 11 bases spanning the gap. The length of the CDR3 is 14 residues. CDR3 in DNA: TGTGCCAGCAGGCGGACAGAACATAATTCACCCCTCCACTTT. Its protein product is CASRRTEHNSPLHF.

As regards this clone: The sample has other DNA sequences that encode this CDR3 too. This sequence joins TRBV6-5 and TRBJ2-5; D is ambiguous. V lost 0 bases and J 2 bases, leaving 7 bases between the germline ends. The germline V gene encodes CDR1 MNHEY and CDR2 SVGAGI. The CDR3 is 14 residues long. In nucleotides, the CDR3 is TGTGCCAGCAGTTACTCCGCCCTACAAGAGACCCAGTACTTC. It encodes CASSYSALQETQYF.

The chain employs TRBV5-1 and TRBJ1-4; D is unresolved. This CDR3 spans 13 amino acids. Per germline, CDR1 SGHRS and CDR2 YFSETQ. Trimming stripped 1 base from V and 8 bases from J, with 9 bases between. CDR3 bases: TGCGCCAGCAGCTTGAACCTTAACGAAAAACTGTTTTTT. It encodes CASSLNLNEKLFF.

This chain joins TRBV15 and TRBJ1-2, with 11 bases fitting TRBD1. Trimming took 5 bases from V and 3 from J; bases not matched to a gene: 5. Germline V gene data show CDR1 as LNHNV and CDR2 as YYDKDF (reference sequence). This CDR3 region has 15 residues. The CDR3 DNA reads as TGTGCCACCAGCGGACAGGGGGCCGCTGACTATGGCTACACCTTC. Amino acids: CATSGQGAADYGYTF. The full variable domain, rest sourced from reference TRBV15 and TRBJ1-2, is DAMVIQNPRYQVTQFGKPVTLSCSQTLNHNVMYWYQQKSSQAPKLLFHYYDKDFNNEADTPDNFQSRRPNTSFCFLDIRSPGLGDTAMYLCATSGQGAADYGYTFGSGTRLTVV.

Remarks on this clone: This specimen includes other DNA sequences encoding the same CDR3. The V and J genes are TRBV30 and TRBJ1-1; D is undetermined. V lost 3 bases and J 1 base, leaving 9 bases between the germline ends. Germline V gene data show CDR1 as GTSNPN and CDR2 as SVGIG (reference sequence). This CDR3 is built from 13 residues. Here the CDR3 DNA reads TGTGCCTGGAGCCCCGGCCCGAACACTGAAGCTTTCTTT. It yields the protein CAWSPGPNTEAFF.

The chain carries TRBV7-2 and TRBJ1-5; D may be TRBD1 (6 bases). CDR1 is SGHTA and CDR2 is FQGNSA in the germline V gene. The CDR3 length is 18 residues. The V and J ends lost 5 bases and 5 bases respectively, with 25 bases between them. CDR3 DNA: TGTGCCAGCAGCCGTCATATTCCGGGTTTGGGGGGGCATCAGCCCCAGCATTTT. This translates into CASSRHIPGLGGHQPQHF.

V and J are TRBV2 and TRBJ2-1, with 8 bases identical to TRBD2. Per germline, CDR1 SNHLY and CDR2 FYNNEI. J was trimmed by 2 bases and V by 4 bases; bases with no gene match: 1. This CDR3 has 14 amino acids. CDR3 amino acids: CASSAGGAYNEQFF. The CDR3, as DNA: TGTGCCAGCAGTGCCGGGGGGGCCTACAATGAGCAGTTCTTC.

The table lists this clone with a few counts. This sequence joins TRBV4-1 and TRBJ1-5; D perhaps matches TRBD1 (5 bases). The CDR3 spans 13 residues. The ends were cut back, 8 bases at V and 2 bases at J, with 10 bases in the middle. Looked up from germline, CDR1 is MGHRA and CDR2 is YSYEKL. CDR3 in DNA: TGCGCCAGCCGTGGGGACGGCAATCAGCCCCAGCATTTT. Its protein product is CASRGDGNQPQHF.

This chain uses TRBV7-8 with TRBJ1-1, with D unclear. From germline, CDR1 is SGHVS and CDR2 FQNEAQ. The CDR3 loop spans 14 amino acids. The germline V and J ends were trimmed by 5 bases and 4 bases, with 14 bases remaining between them. The CDR3 DNA sequence: TGTGCCAGCAGCCCCCGGGCAGCCGCCACTGAAGCTTTCTTT. Translated, it gives CASSPRAAATEAFF.

Worth noting for this clone: This specimen includes other DNA sequences encoding the same CDR3. V gene TRBV30 combines with J gene TRBJ2-5, with D perhaps TRBD1 or TRBD2 (5 bases each). The J call could be wrong; TRBJ2-7 is a better fit for the DNA end. CDR3 length: 12 residues. CDR1 GTSNPN and CDR2 SVGIG come from the germline V gene (reference sequence). The CDR3 coding sequence is TGTGCCTGGAGTGTGAGGGGATACGAGCAGTACTTC. It codes for CAWSVRGYEQYF.